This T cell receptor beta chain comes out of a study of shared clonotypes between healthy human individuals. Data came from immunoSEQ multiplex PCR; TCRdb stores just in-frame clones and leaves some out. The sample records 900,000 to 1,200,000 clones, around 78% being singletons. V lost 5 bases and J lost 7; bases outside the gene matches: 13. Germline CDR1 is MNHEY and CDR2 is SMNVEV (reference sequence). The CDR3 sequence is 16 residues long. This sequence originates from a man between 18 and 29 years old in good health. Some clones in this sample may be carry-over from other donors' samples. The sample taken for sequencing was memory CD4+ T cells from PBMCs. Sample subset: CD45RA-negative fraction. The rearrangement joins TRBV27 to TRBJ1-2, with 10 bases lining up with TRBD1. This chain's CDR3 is CASSPRGQGIISGYTF. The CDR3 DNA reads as TGTGCCAGCAGTCCTAGGGGACAGGGGATTATTTCTGGCTACACCTTC.